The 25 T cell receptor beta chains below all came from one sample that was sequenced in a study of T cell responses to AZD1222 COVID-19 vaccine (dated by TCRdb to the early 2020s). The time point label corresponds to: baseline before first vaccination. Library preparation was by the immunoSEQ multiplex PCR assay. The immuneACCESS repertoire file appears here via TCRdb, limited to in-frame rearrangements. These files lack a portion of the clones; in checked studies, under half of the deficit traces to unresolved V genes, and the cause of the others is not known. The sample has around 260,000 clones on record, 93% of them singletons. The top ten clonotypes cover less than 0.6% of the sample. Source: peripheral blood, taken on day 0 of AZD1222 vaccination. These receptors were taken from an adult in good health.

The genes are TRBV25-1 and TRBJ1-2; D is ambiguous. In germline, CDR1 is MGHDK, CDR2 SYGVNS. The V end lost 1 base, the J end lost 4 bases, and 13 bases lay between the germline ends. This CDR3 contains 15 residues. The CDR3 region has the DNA TGTGCCAGCAGTGAATTGTCGACTCCAGGCTATGGCTACACCTTC. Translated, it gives CASSELSTPGYGYTF.

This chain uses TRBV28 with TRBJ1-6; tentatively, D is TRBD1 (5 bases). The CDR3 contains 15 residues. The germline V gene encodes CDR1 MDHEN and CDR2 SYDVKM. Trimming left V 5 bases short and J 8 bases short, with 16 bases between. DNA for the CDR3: TGTGCCAGCAGTGCCCCGGTATTGGGGGATTCACCCCTCCACTTT. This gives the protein CASSAPVLGDSPLHF.

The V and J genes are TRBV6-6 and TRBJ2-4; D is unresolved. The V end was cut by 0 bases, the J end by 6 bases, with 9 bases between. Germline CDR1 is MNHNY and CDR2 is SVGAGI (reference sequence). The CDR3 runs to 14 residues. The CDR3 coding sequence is TGTGCCAGCAGTTACTCGCCCAGCGTAAACATTCAGTACTTC. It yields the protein CASSYSPSVNIQYF.

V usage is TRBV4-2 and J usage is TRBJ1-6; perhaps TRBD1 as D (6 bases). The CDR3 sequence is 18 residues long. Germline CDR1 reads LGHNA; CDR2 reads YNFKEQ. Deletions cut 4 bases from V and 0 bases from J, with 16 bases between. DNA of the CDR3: TGTGCCAGCAGCCGGGTGTTGGGGGCCAGCTCCTATAATTCACCCCTCCACTTT. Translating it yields CASSRVLGASSYNSPLHF.

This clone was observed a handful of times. CDR3 loop: CASSHPTGVGTEAFF. CDR3 DNA sequence: TGCGCCAGCAGCCATCCTACAGGGGTAGGGACTGAAGCTTTCTTT. This chain uses TRBV4-1 with TRBJ1-1; TRBD1 matches 7 bases. This CDR3 has 15 residues. Germline lookup yields CDR1 MGHRA and CDR2 YSYEKL. The V segment lost 3 bases and the J segment 5 bases; nucleotides outside the gene matches: 9.

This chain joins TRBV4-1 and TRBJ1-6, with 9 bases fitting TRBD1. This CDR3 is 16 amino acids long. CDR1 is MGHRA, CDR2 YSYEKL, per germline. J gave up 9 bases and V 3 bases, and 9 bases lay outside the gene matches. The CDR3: CASSQGLNRGRSPLHF. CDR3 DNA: TGCGCCAGCAGCCAGGGTCTTAACAGGGGGCGTTCACCCCTCCACTTT.

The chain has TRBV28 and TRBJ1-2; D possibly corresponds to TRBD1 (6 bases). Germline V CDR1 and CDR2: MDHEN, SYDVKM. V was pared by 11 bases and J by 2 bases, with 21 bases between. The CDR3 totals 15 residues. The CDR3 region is CACLTGGRENYGYTF. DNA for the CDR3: TGTGCCTGCCTTACTGGGGGCCGCGAGAACTATGGCTACACCTTC.

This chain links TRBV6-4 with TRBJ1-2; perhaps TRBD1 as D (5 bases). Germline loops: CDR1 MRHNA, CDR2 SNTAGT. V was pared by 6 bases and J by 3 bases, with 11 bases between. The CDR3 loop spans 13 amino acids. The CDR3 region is CASRPGPDYGYTF. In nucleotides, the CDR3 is TGTGCCAGCAGGCCGGGGCCTGACTATGGCTACACCTTC.

CDR3 bases: TGTGCCAGCAAAGGTTACCTCAGCAATCAGCCCCAGCATTTT. This sequence encodes CASKGYLSNQPQHF. V and J are TRBV28 and TRBJ1-5; D uncertain. The CDR3 is made up of 14 amino acids. V was clipped by 7 bases and J by 1 base, with 11 bases between them. CDR1 MDHEN and CDR2 SYDVKM come from the germline V gene.

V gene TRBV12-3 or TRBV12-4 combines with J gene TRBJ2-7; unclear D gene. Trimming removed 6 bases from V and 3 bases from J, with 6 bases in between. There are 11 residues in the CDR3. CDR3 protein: CASRFGYEQYF. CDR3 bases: TGTGCCAGCAGGTTTGGCTACGAGCAGTACTTC.

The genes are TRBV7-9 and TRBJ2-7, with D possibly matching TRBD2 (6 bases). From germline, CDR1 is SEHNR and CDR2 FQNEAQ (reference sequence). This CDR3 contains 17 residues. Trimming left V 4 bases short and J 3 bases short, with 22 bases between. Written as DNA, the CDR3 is TGTGCCAGCAGCTCCGAACGCCGCGGACACGGGAGCTACGAGCAGTACTTC. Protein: CASSSERRGHGSYEQYF.

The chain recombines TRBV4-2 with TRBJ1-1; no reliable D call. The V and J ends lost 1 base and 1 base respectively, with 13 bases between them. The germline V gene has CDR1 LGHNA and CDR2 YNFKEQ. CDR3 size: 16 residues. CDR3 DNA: TGTGCCAGCAGCCAAGCTCTCCAGGCCAGGAACACTGAAGCTTTCTTT. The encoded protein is CASSQALQARNTEAFF.

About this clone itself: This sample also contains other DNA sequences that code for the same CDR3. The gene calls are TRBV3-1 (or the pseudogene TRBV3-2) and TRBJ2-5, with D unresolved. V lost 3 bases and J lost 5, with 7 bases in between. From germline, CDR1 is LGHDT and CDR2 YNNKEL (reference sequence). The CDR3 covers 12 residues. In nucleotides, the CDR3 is TGTGCCAGCAGCCAGGGCCGGGAGACCCAGTACTTC. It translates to CASSQGRETQYF.

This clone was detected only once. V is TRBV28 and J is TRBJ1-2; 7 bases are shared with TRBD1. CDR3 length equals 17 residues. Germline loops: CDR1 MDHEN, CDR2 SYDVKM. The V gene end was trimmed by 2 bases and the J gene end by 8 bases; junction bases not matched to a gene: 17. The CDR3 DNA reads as TGTGCCAGCAGTTTACAGGGGACAGTCTCCGTCCGGGAGGGCTACACCTTC. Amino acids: CASSLQGTVSVREGYTF.

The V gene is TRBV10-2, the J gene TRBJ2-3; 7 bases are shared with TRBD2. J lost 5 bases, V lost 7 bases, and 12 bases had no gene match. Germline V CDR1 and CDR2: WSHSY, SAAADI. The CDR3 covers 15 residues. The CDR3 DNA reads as TGCGCCAGCATCCGCGGGACTACTCTCAGAGATACGCAGTATTTT. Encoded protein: CASIRGTTLRDTQYF.

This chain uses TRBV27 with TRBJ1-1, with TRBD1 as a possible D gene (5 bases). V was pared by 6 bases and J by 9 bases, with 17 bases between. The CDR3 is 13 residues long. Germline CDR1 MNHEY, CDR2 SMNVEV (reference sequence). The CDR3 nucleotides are TGTGCCAGCAGCCGGCCTGGGACGGGAAAAGCTTTCTTT. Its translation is CASSRPGTGKAFF.

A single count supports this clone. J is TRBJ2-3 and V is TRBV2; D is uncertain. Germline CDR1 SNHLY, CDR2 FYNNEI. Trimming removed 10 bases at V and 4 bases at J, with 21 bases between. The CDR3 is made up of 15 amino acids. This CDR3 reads CATHRRAPGADTQYF. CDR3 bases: TGTGCCACCCACCGCCGAGCCCCTGGGGCAGATACGCAGTATTTT.

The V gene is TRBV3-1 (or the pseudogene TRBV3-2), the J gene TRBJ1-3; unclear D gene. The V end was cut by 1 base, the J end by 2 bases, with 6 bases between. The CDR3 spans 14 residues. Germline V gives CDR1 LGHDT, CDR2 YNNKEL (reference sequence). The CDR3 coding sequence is TGTGCCAGCAGCCAAGGGGGTACTGGAAACACCATATATTTT. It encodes CASSQGGTGNTIYF.

The CDR3 region is CASREGGSGANVLTF. The CDR3, as DNA: TGTGCCAGCAGAGAAGGCGGCTCTGGGGCCAACGTCCTGACTTTC. This chain links TRBV3-1 (or the pseudogene TRBV3-2) with TRBJ2-6; D uncertain. V lost 6 bases, J lost 0 bases, and 9 bases lay in between. The V gene's germline CDR1 is LGHDT and CDR2 YNNKEL (reference sequence). The CDR3 runs 15 residues.

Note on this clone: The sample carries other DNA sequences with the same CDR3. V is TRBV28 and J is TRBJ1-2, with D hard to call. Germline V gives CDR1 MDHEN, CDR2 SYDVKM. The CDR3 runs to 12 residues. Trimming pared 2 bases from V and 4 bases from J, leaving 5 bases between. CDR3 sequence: CASSLGRYGYTF. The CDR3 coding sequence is TGTGCCAGCAGTTTAGGTCGCTATGGCTACACCTTC.

The CDR3 protein is CASSLAGGTDTQYF. DNA for the CDR3: TGTGCCAGCAGCTTAGCTGGGGGGACAGATACGCAGTATTTT. The J gene is TRBJ2-3, the V gene TRBV7-9, with D maybe TRBD2 (6 bases). V was pared by 0 bases and J by 3 bases, with 7 bases between. The germline CDR1 and CDR2 sequences are SEHNR and FQNEAQ (reference sequence). This CDR3 is built from 14 residues. The full variable domain, its missing parts supplied by reference TRBV7-9 and TRBJ2-3, is DTGVSQNPRHKITKRGQNVTFRCDPISEHNRLYWYRQTLGQGPEFLTYFQNEAQLEKSRLLSDRFSAERPKGSFSTLEIQRTEQGDSAMYLCASSLAGGTDTQYFGPGTRLTVL.

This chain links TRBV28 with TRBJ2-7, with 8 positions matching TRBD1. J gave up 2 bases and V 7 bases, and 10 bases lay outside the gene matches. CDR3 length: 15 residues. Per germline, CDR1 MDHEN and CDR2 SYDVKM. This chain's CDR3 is CASTHSGTGPYEQYF. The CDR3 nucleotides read TGTGCCAGCACCCACTCCGGGACAGGTCCCTACGAGCAGTACTTC.

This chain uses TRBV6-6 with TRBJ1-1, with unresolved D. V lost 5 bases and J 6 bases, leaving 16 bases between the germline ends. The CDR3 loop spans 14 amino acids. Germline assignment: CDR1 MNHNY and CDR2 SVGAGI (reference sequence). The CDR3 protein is CASSTLALVAEAFF. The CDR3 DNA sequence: TGTGCCAGCAGTACCCTCGCCCTCGTTGCTGAAGCTTTCTTT.

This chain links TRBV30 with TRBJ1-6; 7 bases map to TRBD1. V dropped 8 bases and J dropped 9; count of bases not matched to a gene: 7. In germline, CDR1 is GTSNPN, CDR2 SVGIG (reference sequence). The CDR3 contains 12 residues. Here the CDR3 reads CAGTGDRSPLHF. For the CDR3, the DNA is TGTGCCGGTACAGGGGATCGTTCACCCCTCCACTTT.

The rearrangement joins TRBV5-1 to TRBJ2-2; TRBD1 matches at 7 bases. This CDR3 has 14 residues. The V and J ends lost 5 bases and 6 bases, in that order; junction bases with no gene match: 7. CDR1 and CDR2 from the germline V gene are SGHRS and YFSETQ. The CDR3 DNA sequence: TGCGCCAGCAGTACCGAGGGACAGCCCGGGGAGCTGTTTTTT. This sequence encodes CASSTEGQPGELFF.